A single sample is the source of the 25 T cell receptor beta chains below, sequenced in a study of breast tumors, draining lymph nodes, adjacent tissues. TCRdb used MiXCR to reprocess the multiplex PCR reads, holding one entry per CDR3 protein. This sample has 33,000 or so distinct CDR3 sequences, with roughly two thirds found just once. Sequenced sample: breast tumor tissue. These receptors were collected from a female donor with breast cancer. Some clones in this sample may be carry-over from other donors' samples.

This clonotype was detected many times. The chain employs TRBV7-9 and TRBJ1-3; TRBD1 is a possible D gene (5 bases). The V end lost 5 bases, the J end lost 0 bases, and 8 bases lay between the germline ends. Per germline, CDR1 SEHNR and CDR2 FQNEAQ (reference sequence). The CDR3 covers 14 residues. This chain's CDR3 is CASSPGYSGNTIYF. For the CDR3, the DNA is TGTGCCAGCAGCCCAGGGTACTCTGGAAACACCATATATTTT.

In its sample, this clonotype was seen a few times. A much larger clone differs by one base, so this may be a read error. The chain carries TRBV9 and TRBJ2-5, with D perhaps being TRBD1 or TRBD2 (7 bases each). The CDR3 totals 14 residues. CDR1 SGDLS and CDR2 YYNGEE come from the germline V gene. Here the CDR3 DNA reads TGTGCCGGCAGCGTAGGCAGGGGGGGGGAGACCCAGTCCTTC. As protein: CAGSVGRGGETQSF.

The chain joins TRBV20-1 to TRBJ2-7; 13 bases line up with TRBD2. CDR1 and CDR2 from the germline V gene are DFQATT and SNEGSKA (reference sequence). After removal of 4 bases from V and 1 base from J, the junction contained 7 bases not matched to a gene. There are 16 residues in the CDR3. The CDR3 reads CSATQGTSGNSYEQYF. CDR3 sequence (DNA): TGCAGTGCTACCCAAGGGACTAGCGGGAATTCCTACGAGCAGTACTTC.

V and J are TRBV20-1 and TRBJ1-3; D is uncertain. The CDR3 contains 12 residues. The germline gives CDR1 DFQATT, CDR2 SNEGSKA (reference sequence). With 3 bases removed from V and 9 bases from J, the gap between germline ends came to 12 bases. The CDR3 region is CSASAQAGTIYF. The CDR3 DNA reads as TGCAGTGCTAGCGCGCAGGCTGGCACCATATATTTT.

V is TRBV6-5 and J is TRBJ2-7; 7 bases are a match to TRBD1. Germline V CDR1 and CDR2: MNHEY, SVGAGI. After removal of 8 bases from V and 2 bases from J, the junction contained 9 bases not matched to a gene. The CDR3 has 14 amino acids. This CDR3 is CASSPGQRTYEQYF. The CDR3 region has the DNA TGTGCCAGCTCCCCGGGACAGCGCACCTACGAGCAGTACTTC.

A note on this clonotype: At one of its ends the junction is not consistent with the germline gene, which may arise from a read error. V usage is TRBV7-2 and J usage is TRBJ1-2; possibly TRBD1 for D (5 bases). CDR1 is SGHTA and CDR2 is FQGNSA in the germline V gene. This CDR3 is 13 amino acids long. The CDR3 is CASSLNGHYGDTF. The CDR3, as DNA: TGTGCCAGCAGTTTAAACGGACACTATGGCGACACCTTC.

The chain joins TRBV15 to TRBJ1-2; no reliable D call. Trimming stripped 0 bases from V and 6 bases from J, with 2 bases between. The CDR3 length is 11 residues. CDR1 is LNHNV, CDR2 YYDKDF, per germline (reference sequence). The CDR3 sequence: CATSRDDGYTF. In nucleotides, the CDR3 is TGTGCCACCAGCAGAGATGATGGCTACACCTTC.

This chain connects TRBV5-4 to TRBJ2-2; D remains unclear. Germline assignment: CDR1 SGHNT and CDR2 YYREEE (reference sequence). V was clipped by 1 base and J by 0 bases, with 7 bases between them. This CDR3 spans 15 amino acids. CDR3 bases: TGTGCCAGCAGCTTGCGCACGGCGAACACCGGGGAGCTGTTTTTT. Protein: CASSLRTANTGELFF.

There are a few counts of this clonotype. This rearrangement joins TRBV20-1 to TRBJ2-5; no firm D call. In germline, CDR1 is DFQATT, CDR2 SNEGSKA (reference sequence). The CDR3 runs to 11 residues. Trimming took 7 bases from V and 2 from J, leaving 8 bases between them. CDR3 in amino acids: CSEYRQETQYF. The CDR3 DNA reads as TGCAGTGAGTACAGACAAGAGACCCAGTACTTC.

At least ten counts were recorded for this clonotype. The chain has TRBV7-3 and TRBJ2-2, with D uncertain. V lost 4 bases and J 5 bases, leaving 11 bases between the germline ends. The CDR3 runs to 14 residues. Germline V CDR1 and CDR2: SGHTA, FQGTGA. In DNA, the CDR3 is TGTGCCAGCAGCTCGAATGGATGGACCGGGGAGCTGTTTTTT. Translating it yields CASSSNGWTGELFF.

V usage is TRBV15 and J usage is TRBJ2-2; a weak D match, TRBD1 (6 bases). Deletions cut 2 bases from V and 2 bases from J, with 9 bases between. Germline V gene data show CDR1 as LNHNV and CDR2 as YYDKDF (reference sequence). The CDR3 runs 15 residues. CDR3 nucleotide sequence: TGTGCCACCAGCAGAACAGGGTTAAACACCGGGGAGCTGTTTTTT. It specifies CATSRTGLNTGELFF.

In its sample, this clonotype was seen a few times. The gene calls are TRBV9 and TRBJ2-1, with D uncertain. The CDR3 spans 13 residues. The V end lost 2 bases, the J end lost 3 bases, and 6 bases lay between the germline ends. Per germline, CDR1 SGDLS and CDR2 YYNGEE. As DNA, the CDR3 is TGTGCCAGCAGCGTGAAAGTCTACAATGAGCAGTTCTTC. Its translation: CASSVKVYNEQFF.

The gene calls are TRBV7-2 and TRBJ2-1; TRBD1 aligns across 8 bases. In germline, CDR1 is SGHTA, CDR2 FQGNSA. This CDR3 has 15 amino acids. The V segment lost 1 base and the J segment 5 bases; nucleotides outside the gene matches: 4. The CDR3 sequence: CASSLGTGSHNEQFF. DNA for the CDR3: TGTGCCAGCAGCTTAGGGACAGGGTCCCACAATGAGCAGTTCTTC.

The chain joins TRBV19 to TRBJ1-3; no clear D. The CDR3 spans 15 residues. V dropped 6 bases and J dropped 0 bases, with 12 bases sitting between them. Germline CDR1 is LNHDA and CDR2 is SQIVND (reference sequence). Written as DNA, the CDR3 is TGTGCCAGTAGGATACCGGGTGTCTCTGGAAACACCATATATTTT. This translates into CASRIPGVSGNTIYF.

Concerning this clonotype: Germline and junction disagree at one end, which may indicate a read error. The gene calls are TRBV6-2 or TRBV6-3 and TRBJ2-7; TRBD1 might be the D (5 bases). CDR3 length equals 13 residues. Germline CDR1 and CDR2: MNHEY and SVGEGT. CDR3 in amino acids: CASSYTEQEEQHF. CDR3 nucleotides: TGTGCCAGCAGTTACACCGAACAGGAAGAGCAGCACTTC.

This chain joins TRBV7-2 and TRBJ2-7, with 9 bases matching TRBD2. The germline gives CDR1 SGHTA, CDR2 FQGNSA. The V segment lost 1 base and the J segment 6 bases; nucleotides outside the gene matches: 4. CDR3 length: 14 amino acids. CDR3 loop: CASSLERGAFEQYV. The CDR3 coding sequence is TGTGCCAGCAGCTTAGAGCGGGGGGCTTTCGAGCAGTACGTC.

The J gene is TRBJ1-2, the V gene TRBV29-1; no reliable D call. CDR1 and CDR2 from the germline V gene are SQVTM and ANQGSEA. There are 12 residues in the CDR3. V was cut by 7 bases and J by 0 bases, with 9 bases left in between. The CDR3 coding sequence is TGCAGCGCCACACAGACTAACTATGGCTACACCTTC. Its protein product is CSATQTNYGYTF.

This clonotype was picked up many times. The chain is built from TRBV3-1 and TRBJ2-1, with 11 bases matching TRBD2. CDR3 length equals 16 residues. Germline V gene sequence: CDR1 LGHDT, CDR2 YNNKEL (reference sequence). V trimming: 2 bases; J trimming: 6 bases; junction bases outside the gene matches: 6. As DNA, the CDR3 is TGTGCCAGCAGCCAACAACCGGGACTAGCGGCCAATGAGCAGTTCTTC. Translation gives CASSQQPGLAANEQFF.

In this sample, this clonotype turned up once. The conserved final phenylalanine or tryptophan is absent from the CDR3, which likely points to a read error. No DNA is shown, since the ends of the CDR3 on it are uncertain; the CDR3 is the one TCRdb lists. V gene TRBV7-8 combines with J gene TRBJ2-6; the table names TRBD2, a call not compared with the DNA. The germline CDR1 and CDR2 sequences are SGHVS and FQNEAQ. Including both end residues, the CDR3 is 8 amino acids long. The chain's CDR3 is CASSFGAS.

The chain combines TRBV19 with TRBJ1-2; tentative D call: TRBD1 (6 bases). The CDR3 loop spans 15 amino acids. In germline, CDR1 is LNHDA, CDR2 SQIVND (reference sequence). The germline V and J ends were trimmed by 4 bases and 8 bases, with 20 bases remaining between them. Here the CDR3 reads CASSTSPGARKGYTF. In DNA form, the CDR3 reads TGTGCCAGTAGTACTTCCCCGGGGGCGCGAAAAGGCTACACCTTC.

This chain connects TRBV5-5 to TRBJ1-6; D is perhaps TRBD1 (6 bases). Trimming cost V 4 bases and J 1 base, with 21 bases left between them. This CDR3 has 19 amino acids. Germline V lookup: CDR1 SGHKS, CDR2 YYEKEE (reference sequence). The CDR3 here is CASSPDGRGPFSYNSPLHF. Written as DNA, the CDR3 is TGTGCCAGCAGCCCCGATGGCAGGGGACCGTTTTCCTATAATTCACCCCTCCACTTT. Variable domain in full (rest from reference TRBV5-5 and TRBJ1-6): DAGVTQSPTHLIKTRGQQVTLRCSPISGHKSVSWYQQVLGQGPQFIFQYYEKEERGRGNFPDRFSARQFPNYSSELNVNALLLGDSALYLCASSPDGRGPFSYNSPLHFGNGTRLTVT.

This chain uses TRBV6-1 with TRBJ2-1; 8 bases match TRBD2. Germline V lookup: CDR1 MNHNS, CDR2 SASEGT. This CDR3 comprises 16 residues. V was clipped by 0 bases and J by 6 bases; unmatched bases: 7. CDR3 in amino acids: CASSEASGSPCNEQFF. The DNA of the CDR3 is TGTGCCAGCAGTGAAGCGAGCGGGAGCCCCTGCAATGAGCAGTTCTTC.

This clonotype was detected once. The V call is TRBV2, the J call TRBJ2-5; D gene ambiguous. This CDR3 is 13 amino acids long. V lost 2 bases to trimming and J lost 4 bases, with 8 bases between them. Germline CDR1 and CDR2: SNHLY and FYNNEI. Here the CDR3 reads CASSEIRTETQYF. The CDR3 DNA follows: TGTGCCAGCAGTGAAATCAGAACAGAGACCCAGTACTTC.

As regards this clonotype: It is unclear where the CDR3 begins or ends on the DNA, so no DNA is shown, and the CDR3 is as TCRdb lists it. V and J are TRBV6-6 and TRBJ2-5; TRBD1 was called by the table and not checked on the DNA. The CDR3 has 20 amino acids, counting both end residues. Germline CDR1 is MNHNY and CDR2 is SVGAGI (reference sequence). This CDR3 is CASMEQAHYGYTFGSGTQYF.

In DNA, the CDR3 is TGTGCCACCAGTGATTTTCAGGATGGCTACACCTTC. It yields the protein CATSDFQDGYTF. The chain has TRBV24-1 and TRBJ1-2; D is ambiguous. The CDR3 is 12 amino acids. V lost 1 base to trimming and J lost 6 bases, with 5 bases between them. Germline V lookup: CDR1 KGHDR, CDR2 SFDVKD.